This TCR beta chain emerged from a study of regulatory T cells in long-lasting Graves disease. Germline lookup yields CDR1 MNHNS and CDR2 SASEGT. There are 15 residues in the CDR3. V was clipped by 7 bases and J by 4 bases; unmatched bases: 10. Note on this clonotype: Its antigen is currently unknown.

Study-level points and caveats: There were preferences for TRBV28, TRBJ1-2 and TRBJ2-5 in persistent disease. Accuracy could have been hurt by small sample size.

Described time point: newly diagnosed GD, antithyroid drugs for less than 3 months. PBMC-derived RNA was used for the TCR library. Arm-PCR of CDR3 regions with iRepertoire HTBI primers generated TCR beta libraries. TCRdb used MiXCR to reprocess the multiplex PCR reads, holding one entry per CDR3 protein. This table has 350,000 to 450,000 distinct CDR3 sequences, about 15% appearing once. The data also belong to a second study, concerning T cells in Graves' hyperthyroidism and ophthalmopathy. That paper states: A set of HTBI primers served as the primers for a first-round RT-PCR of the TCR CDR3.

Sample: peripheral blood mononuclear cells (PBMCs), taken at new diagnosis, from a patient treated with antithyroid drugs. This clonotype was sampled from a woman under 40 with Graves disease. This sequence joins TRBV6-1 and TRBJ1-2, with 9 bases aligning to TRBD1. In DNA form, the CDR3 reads TGTGCCAGCAAACCCTCGCCGACAGGGGGCTATGGCTACACCTTC. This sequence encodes CASKPSPTGGYGYTF.